This T cell receptor beta chain was identified during a study of cytomegalovirus exposure and HLA in healthy donors (dated by TCRdb to between 2016 and 2019). Regarding the study in general: An earlier analysis of several hundred of the donors reported 250 to 350 Gb of sequence data and around 110 million unique TCR beta sequences from about 180 million T cells. Among the roughly 390 genotyped donors, 75% to 90% belonged to the genetic ancestry cluster associated with self-reported Caucasian donors. The number of donors typed differed by locus, with 629-630 for A, B, C, DRB1 and DQB1, around 500 for DQA1, nearly 610 for DPA1, and around 460 for DPB1. A few DR-DQ haplotypes were treated as single units for association and clustering because of strong linkage in the cohort. In a later genetic analysis, genome-wide SNP genotypes for about three fifths of the 666 donors were used, and that subset was treated as a discovery cohort. Every repertoire in the discovery cohort had been generated on one and the same sequencing platform. Using immunosequencing, the study profiled T cell repertoires from about 650 subjects and related those repertoires to cytomegalovirus serostatus. The aim of the study was to test whether cataloging public T cell receptors could identify signatures of past pathogen exposure. An early release that covered 500 to 800 HLA-typed donors contained approximately 300 gigabases of sequencing data and 75 million to 100 million unique TCR sequences. Donor age, sex, ethnicity and CMV serostatus were compiled together with the repertoire data. The later analysis used no new phenotypic data to find candidate immune exposures, relying instead on TCR beta sequences and their occurrence across donors. To study patterns of TCR occurrence, a later analysis re-analyzed previously published TCR beta repertoires from around 660 donors and added high-resolution HLA genotyping. High-throughput TCR immunosequencing, statistical association of individual TCRs with disease status, and machine learning were combined to predict cytomegalovirus infection status. To decide whether each TCR beta V gene segment behaved as functional or pseudogenic, an earlier analysis of over 500 of the donors relied on high-throughput TCR beta sequencing. Class I and class II HLA loci were covered by the typing at four-digit resolution. A separate validation cohort of approximately 120 different subjects was used in addition to the roughly 700-subject first cohort. On average, around 240,000 unique TCR beta nucleotide sequences were sequenced per donor among a few hundred genotyped donors of the cohort, with about 17% of those sequences being non-productive. The investigation overall reported the following: In both the original and validation cohorts, the classifier was reported to diagnose cytomegalovirus status with high specificity and sensitivity. The earlier analysis of some 540 of the donors excluded around 17 rarely observed V segments, including chromosome 9 orphons, because counts were too low. Presence/absence analyses assumed roughly uniform sequencing depth across donors, an assumption that may not hold. V-gene and J-gene trimming of TCR beta chains was associated with a missense DCLRE1C variant in a later genetic analysis, and the association was replicated in an independent cohort. The only immune exposure information available for the cohort was CMV serostatus. In a later analysis, several top co-occurrence clusters were reported to appear linked to parvovirus B19, influenza, CMV and Epstein-Barr virus. In vitro tests confirmed that a few of the cytomegalovirus-associated TCR beta chains recognize cytomegalovirus antigens. A further reported finding was that TCR beta sequences accurately predicted the HLA-A and HLA-B alleles for most subjects in the first cohort. Broadly in line with IMGT annotations, most TCR beta V segments showed up in productive rearrangements about 87% or about 30% of the time in an earlier analysis of 587 of the donors. The 87-base-pair reads could not distinguish some IMGT-functional V segments, including TRBV6-2 and TRBV6-3, so those segments were excluded. The study gave a list of about 150 TCR beta chains associated with cytomegalovirus. A later analysis found that HLA-associated TCR beta chains were more clonally expanded and had lower generation probabilities than equally common non-associated chains. Because HLA typing was unavailable for some donors at each locus, only the typed subset was used in association tests. Linkage disequilibrium might explain the correlated functional status among segregating V segments, but an unknown experimental factor could not be ruled out. While some public TCRs were present in many individuals, most TCR sequences turned up only very rarely across donors. In a later analysis, most CMV-associated TCR beta chains were found to appear HLA-restricted, with HLA associations seemingly driven largely by CMV exposure. Only TCR beta chains were sequenced in this cohort, and the absence of alpha or paired-chain data limited detectable features. The sequencing pipeline was judged likely to have produced a cluster of highly shared sequence variants as a technical artifact. When HLA alleles, especially DR and DQ, strongly co-occurred, attributing TCR associations to individual alleles was difficult. The authors suggested that the approach could potentially be generalized to other disease states and immunological phenotypes. A later analysis associated some 17,000 TCR beta sequences with specific HLA alleles at a false discovery rate of 0.05. Compared with the roughly 710-donor mean, donors in an Asian-associated ancestry cluster had fewer N-insertions in productive TCRs, according to a later genetic analysis. According to a later analysis, TCR association rates differed among HLA loci, with DRB1 alleles showing the most associated TCRs and HLA-C alleles showing the fewest.

In total, roughly 670 healthy bone marrow donors made up the cohort. At the time of sampling, all cohort members were nominally healthy, though unrecorded immune exposures were likely present. The donor tested CMV seropositive, placing the donor among the 289 seropositive members of the cohort. A peripheral blood sample was provided by each donor, and peripheral blood mononuclear cells were used for TCR beta sequencing. Genomic DNA extraction from the blood cell samples was performed with the Qiagen DNeasy Blood Extraction Kit. The library was obtained by the immunoSEQ multiplex PCR assay. The multiplex PCR relied on a mix of 60 forward primers for TCR Vbeta segments and 13 reverse primers for TCR Jbeta segments. Amplification of the CDR3 region of rearranged TCR beta genes was performed with a multiplex PCR assay on genomic DNA. On the Illumina HiSeq System, the amplified TCR beta libraries were sequenced as 87-base-pair reads. Per the source publication's procedure: A later analysis tallied approximately 87 million unique TCR beta chains across the 666 repertoires, and some 10 million of those chains were shared by two or more donors. To remove PCR and sequencing errors, raw reads were error-corrected and collapsed into unique sequences using a nearest-neighbor algorithm that merged closely related sequences. V, D and J gene segments were assigned by aligning CDR3 sequences to IMGT reference sequences. For a sequence to be retained, a match of at least six nucleotides to both a V gene segment and a J gene segment was required. A rearrangement was called productive if the CDR3 had no stop codons and remained in frame with V and J, and every other rearrangement was called non-productive. Following IMGT convention, CDR3 was defined as the stretch from the second conserved V-encoded cysteine up to the conserved J-encoded phenylalanine. The earlier analysis of a few hundred of the donors excluded sequences that lacked an unambiguous match to a single V gene segment. An earlier analysis of approximately 590 of the donors called V segments functional above 56.7% productive rearrangements and segregating when the between-donor standard deviation exceeded 5%. A statistical classification framework was built for diagnosing cytomegalovirus status from the catalog of TCR beta chain sequences. In a later analysis, TCR nucleotide sequences were compared against IMGT/GENE-DB human TR gene sequences so that V and J genes could be assigned. The TCRdist pipeline was used in a later analysis to assign CDR3 sequences and most-parsimonious VDJ recombination scenarios. In a later analysis, every TCR beta chain was defined by the combination of its CDR3 amino acid sequence and its V-gene family, and reads without a unique V-gene family were dropped. In a later analysis, around 650 highly shared, low-generation-probability nucleotide sequences were removed to address suspected cross-contamination and a sequencing artifact. In a later analysis, a clonal expansion index for each public chain was calculated from normalized within-repertoire ranks of inferred template counts. Generation probabilities in a later analysis came from a VDJ recombination model fitted to out-of-frame rearrangements, and those results were checked against IGoR. In a later analysis, TCR-TCR, TCR-HLA and TCR-CMV co-occurrence was scored with hypergeometric tests, and a repertoire-size bias correction was applied to TCR pairs. To estimate false discovery rates, a later analysis permuted the HLA or CMV assignments 20 times. In a later analysis, co-occurring TCRs were grouped using DBSCAN, with TCRdist sequence similarity added in when clustering inside HLA-allele-positive subsets. Repertoires with fewer than 30,000 or more than 120,000 public chains were left out of co-occurrence clustering, as were four to six repertoires with anomalous nucleotide sharing. TCRdb took this table from immuneACCESS and kept in-frame rearrangements with V and J called. Such tables lack part of the clones; where checked against another copy, unresolved V genes explain under half of the gap, and the rest is unexplained. D and trimming come from the DNA, and the V and J calls and clone size come from that table. This sample holds approximately 69,000 clones; 65% to 80% were observed only once. Roughly a fifth of the sample is in the top ten clones.

For this clone: What this receptor recognizes is not known. Qualities for individual bases were not recorded, and no much larger clone is one base off.

Counted from cysteine to phenylalanine, this CDR3 has 14 amino acids. The sequence is cut down to CDR3 DNA, 42 bases in frame from base 1. CDR1 is given as SGHTA and CDR2 as FQGNSA, both from the germline V gene. Trimming removed 2 bases from V and 3 bases from J, leaving 8 bases between the germline ends. The chain is assembled from TRBV7-2 and TRBJ1-5; no D gene is confidently identified. This receptor was obtained from a man aged 35 to 55 in good health and CMV-seropositive. The sequencing sample was made of PBMCs. The CDR3 amino acid sequence is: CASSLTGSNQPQHF. The DNA sequence is given as TGTGCCAGCAGCTTAACCGGGTCCAATCAGCCCCAGCATTTT.